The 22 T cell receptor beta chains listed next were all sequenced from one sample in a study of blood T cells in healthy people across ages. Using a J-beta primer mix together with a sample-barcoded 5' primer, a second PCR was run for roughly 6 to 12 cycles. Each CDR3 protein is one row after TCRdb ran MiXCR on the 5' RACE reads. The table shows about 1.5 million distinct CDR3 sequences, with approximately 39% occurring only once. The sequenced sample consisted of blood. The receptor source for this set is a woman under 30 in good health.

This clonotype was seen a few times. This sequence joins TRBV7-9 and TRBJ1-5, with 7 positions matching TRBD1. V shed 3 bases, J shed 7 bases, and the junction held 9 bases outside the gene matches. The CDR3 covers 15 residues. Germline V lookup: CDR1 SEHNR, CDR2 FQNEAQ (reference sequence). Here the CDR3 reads CASSFGWQGEQPQHF. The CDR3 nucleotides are TGTGCCAGCAGCTTCGGGTGGCAGGGGGAACAGCCCCAGCATTTT.

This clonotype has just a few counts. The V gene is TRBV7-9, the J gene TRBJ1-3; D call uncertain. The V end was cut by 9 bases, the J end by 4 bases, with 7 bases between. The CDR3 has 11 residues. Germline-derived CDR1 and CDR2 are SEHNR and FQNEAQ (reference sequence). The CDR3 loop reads CARVVGNTIYF. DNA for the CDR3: TGTGCCAGAGTAGTGGGAAACACCATATATTTT.

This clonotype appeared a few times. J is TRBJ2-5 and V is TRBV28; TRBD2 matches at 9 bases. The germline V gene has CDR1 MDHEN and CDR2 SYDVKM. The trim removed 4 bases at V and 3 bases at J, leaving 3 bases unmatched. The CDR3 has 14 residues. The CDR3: CASSSRLAEETQYF. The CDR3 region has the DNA TGTGCCAGCAGTTCTCGACTAGCGGAAGAGACCCAGTACTTC.

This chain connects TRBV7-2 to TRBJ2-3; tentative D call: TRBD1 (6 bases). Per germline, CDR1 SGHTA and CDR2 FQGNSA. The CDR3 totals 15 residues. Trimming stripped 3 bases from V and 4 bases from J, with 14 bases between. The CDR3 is CASSFAGEWADTQYF. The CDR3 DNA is TGTGCCAGCAGCTTCGCAGGGGAGTGGGCAGATACGCAGTATTTT.

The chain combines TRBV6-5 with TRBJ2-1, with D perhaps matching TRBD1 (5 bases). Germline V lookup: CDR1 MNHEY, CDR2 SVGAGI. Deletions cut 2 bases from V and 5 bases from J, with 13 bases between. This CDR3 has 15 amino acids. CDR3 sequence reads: CASSYGRAKNNEQFF. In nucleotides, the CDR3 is TGTGCCAGCAGTTACGGCAGGGCGAAAAACAATGAGCAGTTCTTC.

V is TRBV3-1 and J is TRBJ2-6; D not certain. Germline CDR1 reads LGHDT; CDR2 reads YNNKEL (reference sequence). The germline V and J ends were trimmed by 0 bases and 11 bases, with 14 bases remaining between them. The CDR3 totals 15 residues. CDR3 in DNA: TGTGCCAGCAGCCAAGAGGCCAGCAGGTGGCACGTCCTGACTTTC. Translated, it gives CASSQEASRWHVLTF.

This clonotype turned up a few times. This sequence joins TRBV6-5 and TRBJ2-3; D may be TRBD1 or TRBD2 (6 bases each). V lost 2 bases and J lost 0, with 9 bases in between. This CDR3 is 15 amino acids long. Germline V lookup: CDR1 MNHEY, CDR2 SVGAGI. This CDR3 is CASSYGGRSTDTQYF. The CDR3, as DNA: TGTGCCAGCAGTTACGGGGGGCGAAGCACAGATACGCAGTATTTT.

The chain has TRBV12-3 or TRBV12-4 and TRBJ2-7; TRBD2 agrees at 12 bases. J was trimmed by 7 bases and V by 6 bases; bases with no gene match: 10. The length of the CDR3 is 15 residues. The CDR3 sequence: CASRLAGGRGNEQYF. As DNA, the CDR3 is TGTGCCAGCAGGCTAGCGGGGGGGAGGGGCAATGAGCAGTACTTC.

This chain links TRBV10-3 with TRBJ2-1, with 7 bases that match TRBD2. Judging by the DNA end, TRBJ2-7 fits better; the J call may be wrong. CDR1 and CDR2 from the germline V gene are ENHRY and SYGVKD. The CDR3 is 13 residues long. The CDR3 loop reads CAISTGTNNEQYF. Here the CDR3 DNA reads TGTGCCATCAGTACCGGGACTAACAATGAGCAGTACTTC.

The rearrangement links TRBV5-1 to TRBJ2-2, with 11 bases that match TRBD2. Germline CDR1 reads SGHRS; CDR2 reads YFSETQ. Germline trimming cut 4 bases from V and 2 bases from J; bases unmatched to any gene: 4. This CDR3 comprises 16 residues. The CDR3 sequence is CASSTTSGVNTGELFF. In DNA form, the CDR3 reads TGCGCCAGCAGCACGACTAGCGGGGTAAACACCGGGGAGCTGTTTTTT.

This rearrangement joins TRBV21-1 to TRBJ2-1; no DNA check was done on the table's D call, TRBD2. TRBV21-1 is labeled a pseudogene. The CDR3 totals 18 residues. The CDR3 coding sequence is TGTGCCAGCAGCACCACTAGCGGGGCGCTCGAGCACTACAATGAGCAGTTCTTC. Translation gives CASSTTSGALEHYNEQFF.

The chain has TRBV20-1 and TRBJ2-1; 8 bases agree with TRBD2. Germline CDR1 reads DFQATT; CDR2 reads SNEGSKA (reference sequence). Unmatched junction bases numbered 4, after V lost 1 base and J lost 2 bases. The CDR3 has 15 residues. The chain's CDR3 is CSARVGTRAYNEQFF. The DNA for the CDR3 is TGCAGTGCTAGAGTCGGGACTAGGGCCTACAATGAGCAGTTCTTC.

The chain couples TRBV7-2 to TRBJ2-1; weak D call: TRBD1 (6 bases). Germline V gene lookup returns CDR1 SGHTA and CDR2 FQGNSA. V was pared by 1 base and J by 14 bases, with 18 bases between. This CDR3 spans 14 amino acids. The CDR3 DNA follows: TGTGCCAGCAGCTTAGATCAGGGGACCTACAATGAGTTCTTC. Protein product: CASSLDQGTYNEFF.

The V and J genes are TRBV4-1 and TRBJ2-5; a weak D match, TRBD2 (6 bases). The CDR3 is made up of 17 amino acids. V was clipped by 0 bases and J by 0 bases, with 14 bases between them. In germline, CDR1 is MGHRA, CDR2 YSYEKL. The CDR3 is CASSQDPQLAYQETQYF. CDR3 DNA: TGCGCCAGCAGCCAAGACCCCCAACTAGCCTACCAAGAGACCCAGTACTTC.

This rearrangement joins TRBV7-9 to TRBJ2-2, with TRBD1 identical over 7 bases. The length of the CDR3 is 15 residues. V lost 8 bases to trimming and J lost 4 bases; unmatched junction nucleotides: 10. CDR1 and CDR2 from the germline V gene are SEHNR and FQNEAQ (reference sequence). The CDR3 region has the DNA TGTGCCAGCGTCCGCCGGCAGGGGGTCACCGGGGAGCTGTTTTTT. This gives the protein CASVRRQGVTGELFF. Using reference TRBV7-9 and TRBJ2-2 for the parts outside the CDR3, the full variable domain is DTGVSQNPRHKITKRGQNVTFRCDPISEHNRLYWYRQTLGQGPEFLTYFQNEAQLEKSRLLSDRFSAERPKGSFSTLEIQRTEQGDSAMYLCASVRRQGVTGELFFGEGSRLTVL.

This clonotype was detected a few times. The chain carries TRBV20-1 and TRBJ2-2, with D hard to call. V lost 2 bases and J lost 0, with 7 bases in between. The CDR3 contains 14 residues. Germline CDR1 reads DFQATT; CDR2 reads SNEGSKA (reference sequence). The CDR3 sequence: CSARRRPNTGELFF. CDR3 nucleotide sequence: TGCAGTGCTAGAAGGAGACCGAACACCGGGGAGCTGTTTTTT.

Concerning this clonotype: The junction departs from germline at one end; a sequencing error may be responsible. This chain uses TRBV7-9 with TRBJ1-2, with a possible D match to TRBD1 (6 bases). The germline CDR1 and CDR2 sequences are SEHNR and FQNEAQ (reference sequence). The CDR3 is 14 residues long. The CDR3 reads CASSSRQDYYDYTF. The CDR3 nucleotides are TGTGCCAGCAGCTCAAGACAGGACTACTATGACTACACCTTC.

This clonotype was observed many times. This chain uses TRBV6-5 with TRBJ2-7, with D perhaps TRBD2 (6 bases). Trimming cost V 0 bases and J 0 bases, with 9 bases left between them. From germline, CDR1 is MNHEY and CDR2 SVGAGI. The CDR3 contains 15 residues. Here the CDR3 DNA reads TGTGCCAGCAGTTACTCGGCCGGGAGCTCCTACGAGCAGTACTTC. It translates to CASSYSAGSSYEQYF.

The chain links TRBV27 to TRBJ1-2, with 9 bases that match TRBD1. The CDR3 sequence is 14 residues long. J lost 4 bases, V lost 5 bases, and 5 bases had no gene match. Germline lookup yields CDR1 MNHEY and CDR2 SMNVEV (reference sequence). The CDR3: CASSTGGIPYGYTF. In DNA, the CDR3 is TGTGCCAGCAGTACAGGGGGCATCCCCTATGGCTACACCTTC.

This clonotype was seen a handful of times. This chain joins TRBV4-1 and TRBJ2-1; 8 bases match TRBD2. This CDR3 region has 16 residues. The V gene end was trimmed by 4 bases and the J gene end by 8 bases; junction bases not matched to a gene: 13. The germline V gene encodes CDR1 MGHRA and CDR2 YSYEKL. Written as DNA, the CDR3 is TGCGCCAGCAGCCCGCTTCCGGGGGGGCGTCAGTATGAGCAGTTCTTC. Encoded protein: CASSPLPGGRQYEQFF.

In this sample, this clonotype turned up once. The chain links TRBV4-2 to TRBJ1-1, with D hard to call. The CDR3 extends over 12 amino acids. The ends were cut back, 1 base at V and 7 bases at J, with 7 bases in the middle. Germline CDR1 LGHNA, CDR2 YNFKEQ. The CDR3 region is CASSQVGCEAFF. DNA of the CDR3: TGTGCCAGCAGCCAAGTCGGGTGTGAAGCTTTCTTT.

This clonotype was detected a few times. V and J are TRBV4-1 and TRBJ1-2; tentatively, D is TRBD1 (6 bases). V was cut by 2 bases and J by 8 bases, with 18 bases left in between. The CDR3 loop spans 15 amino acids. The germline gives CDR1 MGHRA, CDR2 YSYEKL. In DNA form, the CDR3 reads TGCGCCAGCAGCCAAAACCGGGACACCCTGCGGGGCTACACCTTC. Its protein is CASSQNRDTLRGYTF.